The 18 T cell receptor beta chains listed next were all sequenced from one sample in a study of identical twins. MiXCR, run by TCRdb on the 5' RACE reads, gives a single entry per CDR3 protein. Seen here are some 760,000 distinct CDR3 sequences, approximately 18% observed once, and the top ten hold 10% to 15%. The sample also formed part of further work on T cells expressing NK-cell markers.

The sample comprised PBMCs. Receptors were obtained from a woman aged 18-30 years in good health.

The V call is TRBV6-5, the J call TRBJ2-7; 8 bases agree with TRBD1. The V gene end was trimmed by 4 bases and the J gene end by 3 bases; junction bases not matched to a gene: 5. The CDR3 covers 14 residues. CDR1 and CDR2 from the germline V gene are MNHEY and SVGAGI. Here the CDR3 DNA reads TGTGCCAGCAGTTTACAGGGGGAATTCTACGAGCAGTACTTC. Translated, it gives CASSLQGEFYEQYF.

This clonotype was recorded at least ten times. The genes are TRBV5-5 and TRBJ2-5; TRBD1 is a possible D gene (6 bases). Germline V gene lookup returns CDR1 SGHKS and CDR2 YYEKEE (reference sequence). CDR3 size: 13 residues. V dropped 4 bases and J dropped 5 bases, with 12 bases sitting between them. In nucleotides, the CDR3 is TGTGCCAGCAGCCAAGGGGGTGAGGAGACCCAGTACTTC. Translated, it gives CASSQGGEETQYF. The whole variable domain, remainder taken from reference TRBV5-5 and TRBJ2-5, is DAGVTQSPTHLIKTRGQQVTLRCSPISGHKSVSWYQQVLGQGPQFIFQYYEKEERGRGNFPDRFSARQFPNYSSELNVNALLLGDSALYLCASSQGGEETQYFGPGTRLLVL.

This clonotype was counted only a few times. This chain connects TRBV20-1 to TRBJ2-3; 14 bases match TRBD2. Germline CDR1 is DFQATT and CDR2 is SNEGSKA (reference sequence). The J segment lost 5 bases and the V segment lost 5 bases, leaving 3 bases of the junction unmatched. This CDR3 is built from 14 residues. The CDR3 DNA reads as TGCAGTGCTCCGACTAGCGGGAGGGGAGATACGCAGTATTTT. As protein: CSAPTSGRGDTQYF.

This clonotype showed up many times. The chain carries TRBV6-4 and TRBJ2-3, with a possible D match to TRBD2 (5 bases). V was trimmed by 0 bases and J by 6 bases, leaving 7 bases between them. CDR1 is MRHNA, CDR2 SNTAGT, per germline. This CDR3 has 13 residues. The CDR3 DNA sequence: TGTGCCAGCAGTGACTCGGACTCTGATACGCAGTATTTT. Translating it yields CASSDSDSDTQYF.

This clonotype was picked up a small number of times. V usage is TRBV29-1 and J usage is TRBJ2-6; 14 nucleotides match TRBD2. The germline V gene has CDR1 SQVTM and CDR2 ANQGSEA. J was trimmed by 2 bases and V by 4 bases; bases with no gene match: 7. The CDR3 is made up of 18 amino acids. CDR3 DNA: TGCAGCGTTGCCGGACTAGCGGGAGGAGGGGCTGGGGCCAACGTCCTGACTTTC. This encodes CSVAGLAGGGAGANVLTF. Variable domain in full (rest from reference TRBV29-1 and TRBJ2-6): SAVISQKPSRDICQRGTSLTIQCQVDSQVTMMFWYRQQPGQSLTLIATANQGSEATYESGFVIDKFPISRPNLTFSTLTVSNMSPEDSSIYLCSVAGLAGGGAGANVLTFGAGSRLTVL.

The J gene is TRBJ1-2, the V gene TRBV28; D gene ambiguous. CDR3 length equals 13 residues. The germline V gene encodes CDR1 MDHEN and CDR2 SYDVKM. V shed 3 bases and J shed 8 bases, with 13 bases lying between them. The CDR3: CASSFSSGNGYTF. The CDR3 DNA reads TGTGCCAGCAGTTTTTCTTCGGGGAACGGCTACACCTTC.

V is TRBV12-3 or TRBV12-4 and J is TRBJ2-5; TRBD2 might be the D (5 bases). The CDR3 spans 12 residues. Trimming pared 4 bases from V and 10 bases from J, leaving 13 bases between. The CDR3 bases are TGTGCCAGCAGTTCGTCCCGGGGAAACCAGTACTTC. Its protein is CASSSSRGNQYF.

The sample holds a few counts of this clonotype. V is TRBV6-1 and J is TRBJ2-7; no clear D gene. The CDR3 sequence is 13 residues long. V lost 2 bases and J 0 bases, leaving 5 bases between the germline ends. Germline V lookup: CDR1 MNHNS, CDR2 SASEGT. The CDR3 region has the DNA TGTGCCAGCAGTGAATGGGTCTCCTACGAGCAGTACTTC. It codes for CASSEWVSYEQYF.

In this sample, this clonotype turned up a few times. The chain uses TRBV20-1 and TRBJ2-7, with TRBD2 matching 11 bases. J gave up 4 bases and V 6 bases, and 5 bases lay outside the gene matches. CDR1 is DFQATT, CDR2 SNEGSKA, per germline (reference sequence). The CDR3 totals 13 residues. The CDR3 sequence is CSAKLAGVYEQYF. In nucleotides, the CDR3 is TGCAGTGCAAAACTAGCGGGAGTTTACGAGCAGTACTTC.

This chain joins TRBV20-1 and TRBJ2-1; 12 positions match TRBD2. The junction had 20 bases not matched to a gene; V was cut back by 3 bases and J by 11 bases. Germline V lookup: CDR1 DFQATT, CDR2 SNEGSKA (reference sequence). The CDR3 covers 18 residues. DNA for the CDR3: TGCAGTGCTAGGGGACTAGCGGGTATAACTAGCCAACGTCCTCAGCAGTTCTTC. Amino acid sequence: CSARGLAGITSQRPQQFF.

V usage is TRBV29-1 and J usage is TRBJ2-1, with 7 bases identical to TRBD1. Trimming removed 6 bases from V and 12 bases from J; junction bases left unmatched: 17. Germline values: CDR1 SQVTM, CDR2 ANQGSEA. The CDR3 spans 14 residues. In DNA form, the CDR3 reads TGCAGCGTCCGACCTCCAAGGGACAGCCCTGGGCAGTTCTTC. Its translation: CSVRPPRDSPGQFF.

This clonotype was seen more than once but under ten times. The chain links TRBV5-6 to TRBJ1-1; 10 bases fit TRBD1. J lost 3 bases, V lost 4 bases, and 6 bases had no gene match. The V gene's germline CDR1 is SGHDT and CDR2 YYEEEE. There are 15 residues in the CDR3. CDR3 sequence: CASSPLDRGDTEAFF. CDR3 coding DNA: TGTGCCAGCAGCCCGCTGGACAGGGGGGACACTGAAGCTTTCTTT.

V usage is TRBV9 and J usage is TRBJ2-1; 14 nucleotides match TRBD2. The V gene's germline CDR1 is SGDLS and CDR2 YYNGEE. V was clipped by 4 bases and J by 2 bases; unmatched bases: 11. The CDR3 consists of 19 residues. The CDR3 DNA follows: TGTGCCAGCAGCACCCCCGGGACTAGCGGGAGTCAGGCCTACAATGAGCAGTTCTTC. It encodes CASSTPGTSGSQAYNEQFF.

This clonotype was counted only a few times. The CDR3 DNA reads as TGTGCCAGCACCCCGACAGGGGTCACTGAAGCTTTCTTT. It encodes CASTPTGVTEAFF. V and J are TRBV12-3 or TRBV12-4 and TRBJ1-1, with 8 bases lining up with TRBD1. The CDR3 consists of 13 residues. Germline trimming cut 7 bases from V and 4 bases from J; bases unmatched to any gene: 5.

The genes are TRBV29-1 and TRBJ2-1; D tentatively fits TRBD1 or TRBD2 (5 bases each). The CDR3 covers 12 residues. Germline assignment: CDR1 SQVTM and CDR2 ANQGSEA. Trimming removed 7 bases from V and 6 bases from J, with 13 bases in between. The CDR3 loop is CSAPGPGNEQFF. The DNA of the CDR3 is TGCAGCGCACCGGGACCCGGCAATGAGCAGTTCTTC.

The CDR3 sequence is CASSQVRGNPNEQFF. CDR3 DNA sequence: TGCGCCAGCAGCCAAGTGCGGGGGAACCCCAATGAGCAGTTCTTC. This chain uses TRBV4-3 with TRBJ2-1; TRBD2 matches 7 bases. This CDR3 spans 15 amino acids. V lost 1 base to trimming and J lost 6 bases; unmatched junction nucleotides: 6. CDR1 LGHNA and CDR2 YSLEER come from the germline V gene.

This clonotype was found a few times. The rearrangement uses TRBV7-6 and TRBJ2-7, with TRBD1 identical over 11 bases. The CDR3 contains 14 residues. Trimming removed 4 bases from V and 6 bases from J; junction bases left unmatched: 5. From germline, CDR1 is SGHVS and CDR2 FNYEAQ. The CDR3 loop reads CASSYRDRGGEQYF. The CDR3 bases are TGTGCCAGCAGCTATAGGGACAGGGGGGGCGAGCAGTACTTC.

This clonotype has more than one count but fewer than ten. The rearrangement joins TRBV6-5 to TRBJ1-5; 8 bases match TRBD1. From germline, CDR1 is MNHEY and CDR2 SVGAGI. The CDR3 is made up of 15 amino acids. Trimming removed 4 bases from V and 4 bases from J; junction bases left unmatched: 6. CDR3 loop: CASSFGTGRNQPQHF. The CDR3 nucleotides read TGTGCCAGCAGTTTCGGGACAGGACGAAATCAGCCCCAGCATTTT.